Given below is one TCR beta chain in context. This CDR3 is built from 14 residues. The V gene end was trimmed by 4 bases and the J gene end by 3 bases; junction bases not matched to a gene: 6. The germline CDR1 and CDR2 sequences are ENHRY and SYGVKD. This entry is derived from a study of CD8+CD57+ T cells in acquired aplastic anemia. Genomic DNA served as template for TCR beta VDJ and CDR3 profiling. TCRdb reprocessed the reads via MiXCR and lists one record per CDR3 protein. The sample includes roughly 190,000 distinct CDR3 sequences, less than 70% seen only once; the top ten take 15% to 20%. The clonotype originates from a human donor in good health, serving as a control. The chain joins TRBV10-3 to TRBJ2-7; 7 nucleotides align to TRBD2. The material sequenced was sorted CD4+, CD8+, or CD8+CD57+ T cells (not recorded which) from PBMCs. This CDR3 reads CAISGFAGDYEQYF. The CDR3 nucleotides read TGTGCCATCAGTGGCTTTGCGGGGGACTACGAGCAGTACTTC.